The source of this TCR beta chain is a study of T cell responses to AZD1222 COVID-19 vaccine. Method: immunoSEQ multiplex PCR; TCRdb's copy keeps in-frame clones and lacks some. The table has roughly 99,000 clones, 70% to 90% seen once; the top ten hold less than 8%. Trimming pared 2 bases from V and 5 bases from J, leaving 9 bases between. This CDR3 has 13 residues. Per germline, CDR1 SGHTA and CDR2 FQGTGA. The rearrangement links TRBV7-3 to TRBJ2-5; D might be TRBD1 (6 bases). This sequence was found in an adult in good health. The source was peripheral blood, collected on day 0 of AZD1222 vaccination. CDR3 in DNA: TGTGCCAGCAGCTTAGCAGGGGCGGAGACCCAGTACTTC. This translates into CASSLAGAETQYF. Full variable domain (remainder filled in from reference TRBV7-3 and TRBJ2-5): GAGVSQTPSNKVTEKGKYVELRCDPISGHTALYWYRQSLGQGPEFLIYFQGTGAADDSGLPNDRFFAVRPEGSVSTLKIQRTERGDSAVYLCASSLAGAETQYFGPGTRLLVL.